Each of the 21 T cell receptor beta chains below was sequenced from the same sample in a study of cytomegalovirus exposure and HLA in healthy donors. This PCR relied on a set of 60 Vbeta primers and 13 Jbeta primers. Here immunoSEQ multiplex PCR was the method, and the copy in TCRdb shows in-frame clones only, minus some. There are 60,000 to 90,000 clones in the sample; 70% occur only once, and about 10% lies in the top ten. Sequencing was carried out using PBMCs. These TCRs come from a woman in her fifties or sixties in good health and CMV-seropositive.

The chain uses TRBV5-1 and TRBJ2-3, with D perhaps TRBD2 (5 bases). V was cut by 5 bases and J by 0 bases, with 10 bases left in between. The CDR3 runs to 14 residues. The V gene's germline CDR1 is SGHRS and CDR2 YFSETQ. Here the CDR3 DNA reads TGCGCCAGCAGTCCGGGGTTTAGCACAGATACGCAGTATTTT. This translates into CASSPGFSTDTQYF.

CDR3 region: CASSPSGGQAEQYF. The CDR3 coding sequence is TGTGCCAGCAGTCCTAGCGGGGGACAAGCCGAGCAGTACTTC. The J gene is TRBJ2-7, the V gene TRBV27; TRBD2 matches at 10 bases. With V trimmed by 5 bases and J by 6 bases, 7 bases remained unmatched. In germline, CDR1 is MNHEY, CDR2 SMNVEV (reference sequence). The CDR3 runs 14 residues.

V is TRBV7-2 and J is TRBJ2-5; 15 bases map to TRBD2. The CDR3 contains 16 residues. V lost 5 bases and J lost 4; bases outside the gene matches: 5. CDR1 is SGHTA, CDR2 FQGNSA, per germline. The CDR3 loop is CASSKGLAGGRETQYF. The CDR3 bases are TGTGCCAGCAGCAAGGGACTAGCGGGGGGTAGAGAGACCCAGTACTTC.

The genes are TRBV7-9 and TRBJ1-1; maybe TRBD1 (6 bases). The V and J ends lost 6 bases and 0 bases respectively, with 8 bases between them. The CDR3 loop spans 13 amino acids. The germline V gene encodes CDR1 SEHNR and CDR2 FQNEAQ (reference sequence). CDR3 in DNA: TGTGCCAGCAGTACAGGGCTGAACACTGAAGCTTTCTTT. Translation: CASSTGLNTEAFF. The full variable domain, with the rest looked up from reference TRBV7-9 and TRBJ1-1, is DTGVSQNPRHKITKRGQNVTFRCDPISEHNRLYWYRQTLGQGPEFLTYFQNEAQLEKSRLLSDRFSAERPKGSFSTLEIQRTEQGDSAMYLCASSTGLNTEAFFGQGTRLTVV.

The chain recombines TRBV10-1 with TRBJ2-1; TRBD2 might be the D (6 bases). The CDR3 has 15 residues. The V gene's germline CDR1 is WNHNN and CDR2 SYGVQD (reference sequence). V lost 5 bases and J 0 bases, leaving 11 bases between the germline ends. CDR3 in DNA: TGCGCCAGCAGTATTCAAGCGGGCTCCTACAATGAGCAGTTCTTC. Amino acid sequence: CASSIQAGSYNEQFF.

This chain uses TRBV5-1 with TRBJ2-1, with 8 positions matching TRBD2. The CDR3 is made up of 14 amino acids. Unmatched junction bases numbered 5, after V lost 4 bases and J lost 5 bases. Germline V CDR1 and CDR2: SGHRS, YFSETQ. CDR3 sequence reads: CASSHRTSNNEQFF. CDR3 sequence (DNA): TGCGCCAGCAGCCACAGGACTAGCAACAATGAGCAGTTCTTC.

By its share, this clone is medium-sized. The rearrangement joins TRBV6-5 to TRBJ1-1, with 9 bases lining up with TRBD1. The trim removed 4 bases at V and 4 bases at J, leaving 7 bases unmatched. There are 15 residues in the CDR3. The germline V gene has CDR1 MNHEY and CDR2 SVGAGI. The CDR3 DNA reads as TGTGCCAGCAGTTGGGACAGGGCGTTGAGCACTGAAGCTTTCTTT. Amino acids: CASSWDRALSTEAFF.

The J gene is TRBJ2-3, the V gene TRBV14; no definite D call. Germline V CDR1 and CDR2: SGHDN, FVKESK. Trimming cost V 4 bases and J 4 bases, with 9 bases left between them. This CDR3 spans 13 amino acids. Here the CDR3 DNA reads TGTGCCAGCAGCCGAATAGAGGCAGATACGCAGTATTTT. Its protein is CASSRIEADTQYF.

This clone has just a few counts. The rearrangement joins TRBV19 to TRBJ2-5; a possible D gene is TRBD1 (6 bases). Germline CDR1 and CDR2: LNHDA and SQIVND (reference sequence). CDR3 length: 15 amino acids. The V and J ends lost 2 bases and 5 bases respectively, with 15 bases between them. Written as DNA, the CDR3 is TGTGCCAGTAGTATAAAGCCAGTTACAGGGGAGACCCAGTACTTC. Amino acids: CASSIKPVTGETQYF.

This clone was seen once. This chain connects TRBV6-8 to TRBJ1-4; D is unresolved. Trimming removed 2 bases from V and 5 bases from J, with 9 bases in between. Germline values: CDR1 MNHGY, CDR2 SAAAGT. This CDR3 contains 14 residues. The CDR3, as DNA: TGTGCCAGCAGTTACCGAGGAGGGAATGAAAAACTGTTTTTT. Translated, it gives CASSYRGGNEKLFF.

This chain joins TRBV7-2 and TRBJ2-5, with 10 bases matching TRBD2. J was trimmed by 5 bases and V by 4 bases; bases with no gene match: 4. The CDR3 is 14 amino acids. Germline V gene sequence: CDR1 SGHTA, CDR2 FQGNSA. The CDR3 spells CASSSSGGWETQYF. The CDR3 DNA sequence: TGTGCCAGCAGCTCTAGCGGGGGCTGGGAGACCCAGTACTTC.

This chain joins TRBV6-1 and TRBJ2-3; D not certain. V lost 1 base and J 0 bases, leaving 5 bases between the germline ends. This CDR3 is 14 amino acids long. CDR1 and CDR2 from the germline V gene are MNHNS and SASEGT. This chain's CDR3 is CASSEGLSTDTQYF. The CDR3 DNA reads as TGTGCCAGCAGTGAAGGACTGAGCACAGATACGCAGTATTTT.

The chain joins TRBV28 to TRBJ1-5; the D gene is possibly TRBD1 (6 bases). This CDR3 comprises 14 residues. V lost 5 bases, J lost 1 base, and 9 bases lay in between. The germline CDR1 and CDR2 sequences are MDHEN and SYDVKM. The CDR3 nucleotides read TGTGCCAGCAGTCCGGGACAAAGCAATCAGCCCCAGCATTTT. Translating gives CASSPGQSNQPQHF.

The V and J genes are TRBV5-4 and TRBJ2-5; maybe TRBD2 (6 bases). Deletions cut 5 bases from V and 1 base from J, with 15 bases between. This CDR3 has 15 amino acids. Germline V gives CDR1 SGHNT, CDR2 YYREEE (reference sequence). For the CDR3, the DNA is TGTGCCAGCAGTGGAGGGGCTAGCGCCCAAGAGACCCAGTACTTC. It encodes CASSGGASAQETQYF. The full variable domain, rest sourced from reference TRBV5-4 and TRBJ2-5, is ETGVTQSPTHLIKTRGQQVTLRCSSQSGHNTVSWYQQALGQGPQFIFQYYREEENGRGNFPPRFSGLQFPNYSSELNVNALELDDSALYLCASSGGASAQETQYFGPGTRLLVL.

The CDR3: CASSHGTGGGNQPQHF. The CDR3 DNA sequence: TGTGCCAGCAGTCACGGGACAGGGGGTGGCAATCAGCCCCAGCATTTT. The V and J genes are TRBV27 and TRBJ1-5, with 11 bases matching TRBD1. There are 16 residues in the CDR3. Germline V gene data show CDR1 as MNHEY and CDR2 as SMNVEV (reference sequence). The junction had 5 bases not matched to a gene; V was cut back by 5 bases and J by 2 bases.

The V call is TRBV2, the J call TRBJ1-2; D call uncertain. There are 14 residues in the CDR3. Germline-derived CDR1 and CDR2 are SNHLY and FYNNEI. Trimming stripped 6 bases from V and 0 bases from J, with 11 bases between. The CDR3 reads CASRATVSNYGYTF. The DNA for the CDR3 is TGTGCCAGCAGAGCGACGGTTTCTAACTATGGCTACACCTTC.

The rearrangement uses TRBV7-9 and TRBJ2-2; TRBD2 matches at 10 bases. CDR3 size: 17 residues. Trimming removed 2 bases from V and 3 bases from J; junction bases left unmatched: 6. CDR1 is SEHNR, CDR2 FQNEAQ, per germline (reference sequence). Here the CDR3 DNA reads TGTGCCAGCAGCTTAACAGCGGGAGGGGGTCACACCGGGGAGCTGTTTTTT. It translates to CASSLTAGGGHTGELFF. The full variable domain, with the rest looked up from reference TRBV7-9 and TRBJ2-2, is DTGVSQNPRHKITKRGQNVTFRCDPISEHNRLYWYRQTLGQGPEFLTYFQNEAQLEKSRLLSDRFSAERPKGSFSTLEIQRTEQGDSAMYLCASSLTAGGGHTGELFFGEGSRLTVL.

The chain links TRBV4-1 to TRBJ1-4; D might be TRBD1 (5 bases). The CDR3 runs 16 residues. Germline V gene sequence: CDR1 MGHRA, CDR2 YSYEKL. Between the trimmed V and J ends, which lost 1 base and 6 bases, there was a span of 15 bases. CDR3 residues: CASSQGAADSHEKLFF. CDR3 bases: TGCGCCAGCAGCCAAGGCGCCGCAGACAGCCATGAAAAACTGTTTTTT.

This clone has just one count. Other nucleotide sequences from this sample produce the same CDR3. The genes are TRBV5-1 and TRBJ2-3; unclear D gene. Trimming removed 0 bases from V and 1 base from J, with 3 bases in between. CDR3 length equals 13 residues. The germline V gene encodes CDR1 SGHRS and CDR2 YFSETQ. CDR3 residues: CASSLVGTDTQYF. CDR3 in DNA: TGCGCCAGCAGCTTGGTCGGCACAGATACGCAGTATTTT.

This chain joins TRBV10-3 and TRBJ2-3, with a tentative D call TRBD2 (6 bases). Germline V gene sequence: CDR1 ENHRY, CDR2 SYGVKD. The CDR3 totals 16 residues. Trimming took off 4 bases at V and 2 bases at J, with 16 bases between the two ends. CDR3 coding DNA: TGTGCCATCAGTGCGGGGGTTAGCGGTAACACAGATACGCAGTATTTT. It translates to CAISAGVSGNTDTQYF.

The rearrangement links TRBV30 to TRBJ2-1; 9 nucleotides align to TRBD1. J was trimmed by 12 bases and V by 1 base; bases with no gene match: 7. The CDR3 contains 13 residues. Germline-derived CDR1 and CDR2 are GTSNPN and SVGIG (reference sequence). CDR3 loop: CAWSEGQGGRQFF. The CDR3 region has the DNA TGTGCCTGGAGTGAGGGACAGGGCGGGAGGCAGTTCTTC.